The 25 T cell receptor beta chains below were found in one sample sequenced in a study of T-cell reconstitution after alpha-beta-depleted transplantation in children. Researchers prepared the TCRbeta library using unique molecular identifiers, the study reports. TCRdb ran MiXCR on the PCR reads and lists one entry per CDR3 protein. The top ten hold over 2% of the sample, which has 200,000 to 300,000 distinct CDR3 sequences, approximately 12% seen once. The material sequenced was PBMCs from the stem cell graft donor, taken from the stem cell graft. These receptors all come from a human donor who donated a stem cell graft to a child with acute lymphoblastic leukemia.

This clonotype was found many times. The chain joins TRBV28 to TRBJ2-7, with 8 bases identical to TRBD1. V trimming: 3 bases; J trimming: 4 bases; junction bases outside the gene matches: 2. CDR1 and CDR2 from the germline V gene are MDHEN and SYDVKM. The CDR3 runs to 13 residues. CDR3 sequence: CASSFGTGYEQYF. Written as DNA, the CDR3 is TGTGCCAGCAGTTTCGGGACAGGTTACGAGCAGTACTTC.

The chain links TRBV20-1 to TRBJ2-5; D assignment may be TRBD1 or TRBD2 (7 bases each). Germline CDR1 and CDR2: DFQATT and SNEGSKA (reference sequence). This CDR3 region has 14 residues. V shed 6 bases and J shed 4 bases, with 18 bases lying between them. CDR3 in amino acids: CSAPGDSGAETQYF. As DNA, the CDR3 is TGCAGTGCCCCAGGGGACAGCGGGGCAGAGACCCAGTACTTC.

This clonotype was picked up many times. The chain carries TRBV29-1 and TRBJ1-2, with TRBD1 as a possible D gene (5 bases). Germline V gives CDR1 SQVTM, CDR2 ANQGSEA. The CDR3 totals 13 residues. The V end lost 4 bases, the J end lost 2 bases, and 11 bases lay between the germline ends. Here the CDR3 DNA reads TGCAGCGTTGGGGACGGGGGAAACTATGGCTACACCTTC. Translating gives CSVGDGGNYGYTF.

The chain recombines TRBV5-1 with TRBJ1-6; TRBD1 agrees at 7 bases. Unmatched junction bases numbered 4, after V lost 0 bases and J lost 7 bases. The CDR3 covers 15 residues. Germline V lookup: CDR1 SGHRS, CDR2 YFSETQ. CDR3 protein: CASSLAQDRNSPLHF. CDR3 nucleotides: TGCGCCAGCAGCTTGGCCCAGGACAGGAATTCACCCCTCCACTTT.

This clonotype showed up many times. The V call is TRBV12-3 or TRBV12-4, the J call TRBJ1-1, with a tentative D call TRBD1 (5 bases). V was clipped by 6 bases and J by 7 bases, with 12 bases between them. CDR3 length: 12 amino acids. The CDR3 DNA reads TGTGCCAGCAGCTTCGGGGGGGTTGAAGCTTTCTTT. It translates to CASSFGGVEAFF.

Comment on this clonotype: This could be a read error, since a much larger clone is one nucleotide away. The chain is built from TRBV19 and TRBJ2-3; TRBD2 aligns across 10 bases. The CDR3 totals 17 residues. V shed 3 bases and J 1 base; nucleotides not matched to a gene: 7. Per the germline V gene, CDR1 is LNHDA and CDR2 is SQIVND (reference sequence). The CDR3 reads CASSISPLAGGTDTQYF. The CDR3 DNA follows: TGTGCCAGTAGTATCTCCCCCCTAGCGGGGGGCACAGATACGCAGTATTTT.

This clonotype was seen ten or more times. J is TRBJ2-2 and V is TRBV9; a weak D match, TRBD2 (7 bases). The CDR3 totals 17 residues. Germline values: CDR1 SGDLS, CDR2 YYNGEE. Trimming stripped 4 bases from V and 0 bases from J, with 16 bases between. In DNA, the CDR3 is TGTGCCAGCAGCACCCCAGCGGGACAACCGAACACCGGGGAGCTGTTTTTT. Translating gives CASSTPAGQPNTGELFF.

This clonotype was seen many times. The V call is TRBV27, the J call TRBJ1-2; D is unresolved. The CDR3 extends over 12 amino acids. V dropped 4 bases and J dropped 4 bases, with 7 bases sitting between them. CDR1 is MNHEY, CDR2 SMNVEV, per germline (reference sequence). CDR3 amino acids: CASSSPPYGYTF. The CDR3 DNA follows: TGTGCCAGCAGTTCCCCACCCTATGGCTACACCTTC.

This clonotype was found many times. V and J are TRBV9 and TRBJ2-1; perhaps TRBD2 as D (5 bases). This CDR3 has 17 amino acids. Trimming removed 4 bases at V and 1 base at J, with 18 bases between. Germline V gene sequence: CDR1 SGDLS, CDR2 YYNGEE. CDR3 nucleotides: TGTGCCAGCAGCCTTCGTCTAGCCGGCTTATCCTACAATGAGCAGTTCTTC. Its protein product is CASSLRLAGLSYNEQFF.

In its sample, this clonotype was seen many times. The J gene is TRBJ2-2, the V gene TRBV12-3 or TRBV12-4, with TRBD1 as a possible D gene (6 bases). The CDR3 is made up of 14 amino acids. Trimming pared 3 bases from V and 1 base from J, leaving 6 bases between. The CDR3 DNA is TGTGCCAGCAGTTTGACAGGGAACACCGGGGAGCTGTTTTTT. It specifies CASSLTGNTGELFF.

This clonotype was counted many times. The gene calls are TRBV11-3 and TRBJ2-2; D call uncertain. Germline V gene lookup returns CDR1 SGHNT and CDR2 YENEEA. The CDR3 totals 14 residues. Trimming shortened V by 1 base and J by 4 bases, and 7 bases separated the two germline ends. The CDR3: CASSLGTVTGELFF. CDR3 nucleotide sequence: TGTGCCAGCAGCTTAGGGACGGTCACCGGGGAGCTGTTTTTT.

This clonotype was seen ten or more times. The chain links TRBV12-3 or TRBV12-4 to TRBJ1-1; D is undetermined. This CDR3 contains 13 residues. V shed 7 bases and J shed 6 bases, with 15 bases lying between them. CDR3 sequence reads: CASKEPRSAEAFF. CDR3 sequence (DNA): TGTGCCAGCAAGGAACCGCGGAGCGCTGAAGCTTTCTTT.

This clonotype was seen a handful of times. The chain has TRBV7-2 and TRBJ2-5, with 7 bases aligning to TRBD2. This CDR3 has 16 amino acids. V lost 5 bases, J lost 2 bases, and 11 bases stayed unmatched. From germline, CDR1 is SGHTA and CDR2 FQGNSA. CDR3: CASSRVGGGTQETQYF. DNA of the CDR3: TGTGCCAGCAGCCGAGTGGGCGGGGGTACACAAGAGACCCAGTACTTC.

The rearrangement uses TRBV5-1 and TRBJ1-2, with D maybe TRBD1 (5 bases). Trimming took off 2 bases at V and 4 bases at J, with 9 bases between the two ends. The CDR3 has 13 residues. Per the germline V gene, CDR1 is SGHRS and CDR2 is YFSETQ. This CDR3 reads CASSFGALYGYTF. CDR3 sequence (DNA): TGCGCCAGCAGCTTCGGGGCCCTCTATGGCTACACCTTC.

This clonotype was recorded a few times. The rearrangement uses TRBV27 and TRBJ1-2, with D maybe TRBD1 (6 bases). The CDR3 sequence is 14 residues long. CDR1 and CDR2 (germline): MNHEY, SMNVEV (reference sequence). Trimming took off 3 bases at V and 6 bases at J, with 14 bases between the two ends. The CDR3 sequence: CASSFTGFSDGYTF. DNA for the CDR3: TGTGCCAGCAGTTTTACAGGGTTCTCGGATGGCTACACCTTC.

This clonotype was counted many times. The CDR3 loop is CASSLPESTDTQYF. The CDR3 region has the DNA TGCGCCAGCAGCCTACCAGAAAGCACAGATACGCAGTATTTT. The V call is TRBV5-1, the J call TRBJ2-3, with D unclear. The length of the CDR3 is 14 residues. V was clipped by 4 bases and J by 0 bases, with 9 bases between them. Germline V gene data show CDR1 as SGHRS and CDR2 as YFSETQ.

This clonotype was found many times. The DNA is omitted, as the CDR3 cannot be located on it reliably, and the CDR3 follows TCRdb's listing. The chain joins TRBV28 to TRBJ1-1. Germline CDR1 and CDR2: MDHEN and SYDVKM. The CDR3 adds up to 14 amino acids, both ends counted. The CDR3 here is CASSSSDLNTEAFF.

This clonotype was picked up many times. The chain employs TRBV12-3 or TRBV12-4 and TRBJ2-2; TRBD1 aligns across 7 bases. The CDR3 totals 15 residues. The V gene end was trimmed by 4 bases and the J gene end by 4 bases; junction bases not matched to a gene: 6. This chain's CDR3 is CASSSRQGFTGELFF. CDR3 nucleotides: TGTGCCAGCAGTTCGAGACAGGGTTTCACCGGGGAGCTGTTTTTT.

The sample holds many counts of this clonotype. This chain joins TRBV5-1 and TRBJ2-7; D is perhaps TRBD1 or TRBD2 (5 bases each). CDR1 is SGHRS, CDR2 YFSETQ, per germline. This CDR3 spans 14 amino acids. The V end was cut by 6 bases, the J end by 6 bases, with 19 bases between. CDR3 DNA: TGCGCCAGCACCCTTGATGGGACGTCTTCCGAGCAGTACTTC. It specifies CASTLDGTSSEQYF.

Of note for this clonotype: A clone one base away is much larger, so this may be a read error. The chain employs TRBV28 and TRBJ2-6; 7 nucleotides align to TRBD1. Germline assignment: CDR1 MDHEN and CDR2 SYDVKM. This CDR3 spans 17 amino acids. CDR3 nucleotides: TGTGCCAGCAGTTACGGGACAGCTTACTCTGGGGCCAACGGCCTGACTTTC. This translates into CASSYGTAYSGANGLTF.

Worth noting for this clonotype: Possible read error: a much larger clone is one base away. V and J are TRBV5-1 and TRBJ2-7; 9 nucleotides match TRBD1. The CDR3 runs 16 residues. Germline V lookup: CDR1 SGHRS, CDR2 YFSETQ. Germline trimming cut 4 bases from V and 5 bases from J; bases unmatched to any gene: 13. Written as DNA, the CDR3 is TGCGCCAGCAGCCCCGGGACAGGGAGTAGTTCCAACGAGCAGTACTTC. It translates to CASSPGTGSSSNEQYF.

In its sample, this clonotype was seen a few times. The CDR3 loop is CASSPQEGAITEAFF. The CDR3 bases are TGTGCCAGCAGCCCCCAGGAGGGGGCCATCACTGAAGCTTTCTTT. The chain couples TRBV7-3 to TRBJ1-1, with TRBD1 matching over 7 bases. This CDR3 is 15 amino acids long. V was pared by 5 bases and J by 4 bases, with 10 bases of the junction left unmatched. The germline gives CDR1 SGHTA, CDR2 FQGTGA.

The table lists this clonotype with many counts. The chain employs TRBV25-1 and TRBJ1-1; D ambiguous. The CDR3 contains 13 residues. CDR1 MGHDK and CDR2 SYGVNS come from the germline V gene. The germline V and J ends were trimmed by 6 bases and 1 base, with 9 bases remaining between them. CDR3 region: CASSGRPNTEAFF. In nucleotides, the CDR3 is TGTGCCAGCAGCGGGAGACCGAACACTGAAGCTTTCTTT.

In its sample, this clonotype was seen many times. This CDR3 reads CASVPSGAHQTQYF. In DNA, the CDR3 is TGTGCCAGCGTGCCTAGCGGGGCCCATCAGACCCAGTACTTC. The J gene is TRBJ2-5, the V gene TRBV7-2; 9 bases fit TRBD2. The germline V gene encodes CDR1 SGHTA and CDR2 FQGNSA. CDR3 length: 14 residues. Trimming took 8 bases from V and 6 from J; bases not matched to a gene: 10.

At least ten counts were recorded for this clonotype. The V and J genes are TRBV10-3 and TRBJ2-1; D unclear. The length of the CDR3 is 12 residues. Trimming removed 0 bases at V and 10 bases at J, with 7 bases between. The V gene's germline CDR1 is ENHRY and CDR2 SYGVKD. The CDR3 region is CAISESVMEQFF. In nucleotides, the CDR3 is TGTGCCATCAGTGAGTCGGTCATGGAGCAGTTCTTC.